This is a list of T cell receptor beta chains from one sample in a study of blood T cell repertoires in COVID-19. The method was immunoSEQ multiplex PCR; TCRdb's version includes in-frame clones alone and lacks a portion of them. Here the sample spans fewer than 200,000 clones, 85% being singletons. The source material was peripheral blood. These receptors came from a woman aged 60-70 years with acute or convalescent COVID-19. Both conserved end residues are part of each CDR3. Fields, in order: clone size, V gene, J gene, D gene, CDR3 protein, CDR3 DNA. A D gene is named only where the DNA matches it firmly. Clone size, where shown, is once, few, many, or a class for clones that have expanded.

size: NA; V: TRBV5-1; J: TRBJ1-2; D: TRBD1; CDR3: CASSFNPGTAYGYTF; DNA: TGCGCCAGCAGCTTTAATCCCGGGACAGCCTATGGCTACACCTTC
size: NA; V: TRBV2; J: TRBJ1-1; D: NA; CDR3: CASSDRGVGTEAFF; DNA: TGTGCCAGCAGTGATCGGGGGGTCGGGACTGAAGCTTTCTTT
size: NA; V: TRBV6-5; J: TRBJ1-2; D: TRBD1; CDR3: CASSPDRSYGYTF; DNA: TGTGCCAGCAGTCCGGACAGGAGCTATGGCTACACCTTC
size: NA; V: TRBV18; J: TRBJ1-5; D: NA; CDR3: CASSRGTSNQPQHF; DNA: TGTGCCAGCTCAAGGGGGACCAGCAATCAGCCCCAGCATTTT
size: once; V: TRBV14; J: TRBJ1-2; D: NA; CDR3: CASSQSPGYGYTF; DNA: TGTGCCAGCAGCCAATCCCCCGGCTATGGCTACACCTTC
size: NA; V: TRBV11-2; J: TRBJ1-6; D: NA; CDR3: CASSFYGGTSNSPLHF; DNA: TGTGCCAGCAGCTTTTATGGGGGGACCTCAAATTCACCCCTCCACTTT
size: NA; V: TRBV30; J: TRBJ2-1; D: TRBD2; CDR3: CAWSPRRLAENNEQFF; DNA: TGTGCCTGGAGTCCCAGAAGACTAGCGGAAAACAATGAGCAGTTCTTC
size: NA; V: TRBV3-1/TRBV3-2; J: TRBJ2-5; D: NA; CDR3: CASSLLAPSEETQYF; DNA: TGTGCCAGCAGCCTCCTAGCCCCTAGCGAAGAGACCCAGTACTTC
size: once; V: TRBV29-1; J: TRBJ2-7; D: TRBD1; CDR3: CSARTGRFGEQYF; DNA: TGCAGCGCCCGGACAGGGCGTTTCGGCGAGCAGTACTTC
size: NA; V: TRBV5-1; J: TRBJ2-3; D: NA; CDR3: CASSFEGGNTDTQYF; DNA: TGCGCCAGCAGCTTTGAGGGAGGTAACACAGATACGCAGTATTTT